This TCR beta chain came from a study of T cell repertoires and HLA-DP antigens. Pre-culture CD4+ samples were sequenced deeply, targeting some 220,000 T cell genomes. Clones were read by immunoSEQ multiplex PCR, and TCRdb kept only the in-frame ones, dropping some. This sample carries about 89,000 clones, roughly 86% of them seen once, and the ten largest clones take about 1.5%. Germline V CDR1 and CDR2: MDHEN, SYDVKM. Unmatched junction bases numbered 6, after V lost 3 bases and J lost 10 bases. This CDR3 has 13 amino acids. A remark on this clone: The antigen is not known.

Sequenced sample: CD4+ T cells from PBMCs. The sequence was collected from a man aged 50 to 60 in good health and CMV-seronegative. J is TRBJ2-1 and V is TRBV28; 7 nucleotides line up with TRBD2. CDR3 loop: CASSLGGGAEQFF. CDR3 DNA sequence: TGTGCCAGCAGTTTGGGGGGAGGGGCGGAGCAGTTCTTC.